This entry lists 32 T cell receptor beta chains sequenced from one sample in a study of shared clonotypes between healthy human individuals. Some clones are missing from TCRdb's copy, which holds only in-frame ones; the method was immunoSEQ multiplex PCR. The sample contains around 510,000 clones, roughly 95% of which appear only once. Source material: naive CD4+ T cells sorted from blood. Subset specified: CD45RA+ positively selected. The receptors originated from a woman aged 25-40 years in good health.

The chain recombines TRBV27 with TRBJ1-1; D unresolved. Germline V gene data show CDR1 as MNHEY and CDR2 as SMNVEV (reference sequence). The CDR3 loop spans 11 amino acids. The V end was cut by 5 bases, the J end by 5 bases, with 6 bases between. Written as DNA, the CDR3 is TGTGCCAGCAGTGCGGGGACTGAAGCTTTCTTT. As protein: CASSAGTEAFF.

The chain employs TRBV2 and TRBJ2-1, with 11 bases that match TRBD2. With 5 bases clipped from V and 7 bases from J, the junction kept 4 bases outside the gene matches. The CDR3 has 14 amino acids. Germline lookup yields CDR1 SNHLY and CDR2 FYNNEI. CDR3: CASSRLAGGNEQFF. The CDR3 region has the DNA TGTGCCAGCAGTCGCCTAGCGGGAGGAAATGAGCAGTTCTTC. Drawing the rest from reference TRBV2 and TRBJ2-1, the complete variable domain is EPEVTQTPSHQVTQMGQEVILRCVPISNHLYFYWYRQILGQKVEFLVSFYNNEISEKSEIFDDQFSVERPDGSNFTLKIRSTKLEDSAMYFCASSRLAGGNEQFFGPGTRLTVL.

The genes are TRBV10-3 and TRBJ1-1; maybe TRBD1 (5 bases). The CDR3 is 12 amino acids. The germline gives CDR1 ENHRY, CDR2 SYGVKD. V was shortened by 8 bases and J by 7 bases, with 14 bases between the two germline ends. DNA of the CDR3: TGTGCCATCGGGTCCTTGGGGGGTGAAGCTTTCTTT. Translated: CAIGSLGGEAFF.

Of note for this clone: It is unclear where the CDR3 begins or ends on the DNA, so no DNA is shown, and the CDR3 is as TCRdb lists it. The chain links TRBV23-1 to TRBJ1-5. TRBV23-1 has ORF status, its function being uncertain. Inclusive of both ends, the CDR3 amounts to 19 amino acids. CDR3 sequence reads: CASSSFSQREGEAISPSIF.

CDR3 DNA: TGTGCCAGCAGTTTCGGATCTTCAGGGGGCGAAAAACTGTTTTTT. Translated: CASSFGSSGGEKLFF. This chain uses TRBV7-9 with TRBJ1-4; 8 bases line up with TRBD1. The CDR3 spans 15 residues. Per germline, CDR1 SEHNR and CDR2 FQNEAQ (reference sequence). V was pared by 6 bases and J by 8 bases, with 11 bases of the junction left unmatched.

In its sample, this clone was seen once. The chain uses TRBV5-1 and TRBJ1-1; D not resolved. Germline assignment: CDR1 SGHRS and CDR2 YFSETQ. Trimming took 0 bases from V and 1 from J, leaving 7 bases between them. CDR3 size: 14 residues. The CDR3 region is CASSLEVRNTEAFF. The CDR3, as DNA: TGCGCCAGCAGCTTGGAGGTCCGGAACACTGAAGCTTTCTTT.

The chain employs TRBV2 and TRBJ2-2; D gene uncertain. V was shortened by 3 bases and J by 0 bases, with 5 bases between the two germline ends. The CDR3 runs 14 residues. Germline lookup yields CDR1 SNHLY and CDR2 FYNNEI. The CDR3 spells CASSEVSNTGELFF. The CDR3 DNA sequence: TGTGCCAGCAGTGAGGTATCGAACACCGGGGAGCTGTTTTTT.

This clone was detected only a few times. The junction does not match germline at one end; this may be a read error. The chain couples TRBV30 to TRBJ1-1, with D perhaps matching TRBD1 (6 bases). The germline V gene has CDR1 GTSNPN and CDR2 SVGIG (reference sequence). The CDR3 runs to 12 residues. The CDR3 here is CAWSTASTNRVF. For the CDR3, the DNA is TGTGCCTGGAGTACCGCATCCACGAACAGGGTCTTT.

This clone was recorded once. The chain combines TRBV27 with TRBJ2-5; weak D call: TRBD1 (5 bases). Germline V gives CDR1 MNHEY, CDR2 SMNVEV (reference sequence). V lost 9 bases to trimming and J lost 6 bases, with 11 bases between them. The CDR3 has 11 residues. The CDR3 loop reads CARHLGQTQYF. The CDR3 coding sequence is TGTGCCAGGCATCTGGGGCAGACCCAGTACTTC.

The chain recombines TRBV5-1 with TRBJ2-7; a weak D match, TRBD2 (5 bases). Between the trimmed V and J ends, which lost 3 bases and 2 bases, there was a span of 18 bases. The CDR3 sequence is 16 residues long. From germline, CDR1 is SGHRS and CDR2 YFSETQ. The chain's CDR3 is CASSWAELASAYEQYF. The CDR3 region has the DNA TGCGCCAGCAGCTGGGCCGAGCTAGCCTCAGCCTACGAGCAGTACTTC.

This chain links TRBV28 with TRBJ2-5; the match to TRBD1 covers 10 bases. CDR3 length equals 17 residues. V lost 5 bases, J lost 5 bases, and 14 bases stayed unmatched. Germline-derived CDR1 and CDR2 are MDHEN and SYDVKM. CDR3 sequence: CASSPPGQGIRSETQYF. The CDR3 nucleotides read TGTGCCAGCAGTCCACCGGGACAGGGGATACGGTCGGAGACCCAGTACTTC.

In this sample, this clone turned up once. The chain combines TRBV11-2 with TRBJ2-5; 10 nucleotides line up with TRBD1. The junction had 11 bases not matched to a gene; V was cut back by 2 bases and J by 5 bases. The CDR3 runs 17 residues. Germline V gene lookup returns CDR1 SGHAT and CDR2 FQNNGV. CDR3 in amino acids: CASSLYAGQGRLETQYF. In DNA form, the CDR3 reads TGTGCCAGCAGCTTATATGCGGGACAGGGGCGTTTGGAGACCCAGTACTTC.

The CDR3 spells CASSVQGGTGELFF. The CDR3 DNA sequence: TGTGCCAGCAGCGTACAGGGAGGCACCGGGGAGCTGTTTTTT. V gene TRBV11-2 combines with J gene TRBJ2-2; either TRBD1 or TRBD2 may supply D (6 bases each). V lost 5 bases and J lost 4, with 11 bases in between. Germline V gene data show CDR1 as SGHAT and CDR2 as FQNNGV. The CDR3 has 14 amino acids.

The CDR3 DNA reads TGTGCCAGCAGCTTGACTAGCGGGAGACTCGAGCAGTACTTC. Translated, it gives CASSLTSGRLEQYF. The rearrangement uses TRBV11-2 and TRBJ2-7, with TRBD2 matching over 12 bases. The CDR3 runs 14 residues. Germline V gene sequence: CDR1 SGHAT, CDR2 FQNNGV. V lost 3 bases and J lost 6; bases outside the gene matches: 3.

J is TRBJ2-7 and V is TRBV11-2; TRBD1 matches at 8 bases. CDR1 and CDR2 (germline): SGHAT, FQNNGV. This CDR3 is 13 amino acids long. J was trimmed by 5 bases and V by 4 bases; bases with no gene match: 4. The CDR3 here is CASSSGTGDEQYF. CDR3 in DNA: TGTGCCAGCAGCTCAGGGACAGGCGACGAGCAGTACTTC.

The V gene is TRBV19, the J gene TRBJ1-5; a possible D gene is TRBD1 (6 bases). Trimming shortened V by 10 bases and J by 0 bases, and 22 bases separated the two germline ends. This CDR3 has 17 amino acids. Germline V CDR1 and CDR2: LNHDA, SQIVND (reference sequence). CDR3 in DNA: TGTGCCAACAAAGGGGAGGGGGGAGAAAATAGCAATCAGCCCCAGCATTTT. It yields the protein CANKGEGGENSNQPQHF. Filled out from reference TRBV19 and TRBJ1-5, the complete variable domain reads DGGITQSPKYLFRKEGQNVTLSCEQNLNHDAMYWYRQDPGQGLRLIYYSQIVNDFQKGDIAEGYSVSREKKESFPLTVTSAQKNPTAFYLCANKGEGGENSNQPQHFGDGTRLSIL.

In DNA form, the CDR3 reads TGTGCCAGCAGCGGGATACTAGCGGGACTGAACGAGCAGTACTTC. Encoded protein: CASSGILAGLNEQYF. This sequence joins TRBV11-2 and TRBJ2-7, with TRBD2 matching over 10 bases. Unmatched junction bases numbered 9, after V lost 5 bases and J lost 5 bases. CDR1 SGHAT and CDR2 FQNNGV come from the germline V gene. The CDR3 is 15 amino acids. Filled out from reference TRBV11-2 and TRBJ2-7, the complete variable domain reads EAGVAQSPRYKIIEKRQSVAFWCNPISGHATLYWYQQILGQGPKLLIQFQNNGVVDDSQLPKDRFSAERLKGVDSTLKIQPAKLEDSAVYLCASSGILAGLNEQYFGPGTRLTVT.

The gene calls are TRBV2 and TRBJ2-7; D is ambiguous. The CDR3 sequence is 15 residues long. The V gene lost 4 bases and the J gene lost 3 bases, with 16 bases spanning the gap. Germline CDR1 is SNHLY and CDR2 is FYNNEI. CDR3 DNA: TGTGCCAGCAGTGGAGACCGCGACTCGGGCTACGAGCAGTACTTC. Protein product: CASSGDRDSGYEQYF. The full variable domain, with the rest looked up from reference TRBV2 and TRBJ2-7, is EPEVTQTPSHQVTQMGQEVILRCVPISNHLYFYWYRQILGQKVEFLVSFYNNEISEKSEIFDDQFSVERPDGSNFTLKIRSTKLEDSAMYFCASSGDRDSGYEQYFGPGTRLTVT.

The rearrangement links TRBV18 to TRBJ2-7; TRBD2 agrees at 10 bases. This CDR3 is 14 amino acids long. Germline CDR1 and CDR2: KGHSH and LQKENI. The junction had 5 bases not matched to a gene; V was cut back by 3 bases and J by 6 bases. The CDR3 protein is CASSPAGTSVEQYF. DNA for the CDR3: TGTGCCAGCTCACCCGCCGGGACTAGCGTCGAGCAGTACTTC. The entire variable domain, with the rest obtained from reference TRBV18 and TRBJ2-7, is as follows: NAGVMQNPRHLVRRRGQEARLRCSPMKGHSHVYWYRQLPEEGLKFMVYLQKENIIDESGMPKERFSAEFPKEGPSILRIQQVVRGDSAAYFCASSPAGTSVEQYFGPGTRLTVT.

The chain uses TRBV7-2 and TRBJ2-5, with 10 positions matching TRBD2. The J call may be wrong; the DNA end is better matched by TRBJ2-7. The germline CDR1 and CDR2 sequences are SGHTA and FQGNSA. There are 14 residues in the CDR3. CDR3 in amino acids: CASGLAGDPYEQYF. In nucleotides, the CDR3 is TGTGCCAGCGGCCTAGCGGGAGACCCTTACGAGCAGTACTTC.

V usage is TRBV28 and J usage is TRBJ2-7, with D maybe TRBD1 (6 bases). CDR1 is MDHEN, CDR2 SYDVKM, per germline. The CDR3 sequence is 14 residues long. The V end lost 9 bases, the J end lost 0 bases, and 15 bases lay between the germline ends. The CDR3 is CASTQGWGSYEQYF. DNA for the CDR3: TGTGCCAGTACACAGGGCTGGGGCTCCTACGAGCAGTACTTC.

This clone was seen a single time. In DNA, the CDR3 is TGTGCCAGCAGTTCCGGACAGAATAAAGAGACCCAGTACTTC. Translated: CASSSGQNKETQYF. This chain joins TRBV27 and TRBJ2-5, with a possible D match to TRBD1 (6 bases). Germline CDR1 and CDR2: MNHEY and SMNVEV (reference sequence). V was pared by 4 bases and J by 3 bases, with 12 bases between. The CDR3 spans 14 residues.

The genes are TRBV11-2 and TRBJ1-5; no definite D call. V was cut by 5 bases and J by 3 bases, with 8 bases left in between. The CDR3 has 13 residues. Germline V gives CDR1 SGHAT, CDR2 FQNNGV. In DNA, the CDR3 is TGTGCCAGCAGCGGACCGCACAATCAGCCCCAGCATTTT. Its translation is CASSGPHNQPQHF. Looking up the rest from reference TRBV11-2 and TRBJ1-5 gives the full variable domain: EAGVAQSPRYKIIEKRQSVAFWCNPISGHATLYWYQQILGQGPKLLIQFQNNGVVDDSQLPKDRFSAERLKGVDSTLKIQPAKLEDSAVYLCASSGPHNQPQHFGDGTRLSIL.

The V and J genes are TRBV28 and TRBJ2-3, with no clear D. The CDR3 runs to 15 residues. In germline, CDR1 is MDHEN, CDR2 SYDVKM. V was cut by 4 bases and J by 5 bases, with 16 bases left in between. CDR3 residues: CASSSVRLWQDTQYF. CDR3 coding DNA: TGTGCCAGCAGTTCGGTCCGCCTCTGGCAAGATACGCAGTATTTT.

This clone was counted once. The chain is built from TRBV11-2 and TRBJ1-3; TRBD1 aligns across 9 bases. The germline V gene encodes CDR1 SGHAT and CDR2 FQNNGV. CDR3 size: 15 residues. The junction had 7 bases not matched to a gene; V was cut back by 7 bases and J by 3 bases. CDR3 DNA: TGTGCCAGCACCTTGACAGGGGGTATTGGAAACACCATATATTTT. Translation: CASTLTGGIGNTIYF. Together with reference TRBV11-2 and TRBJ1-3, the CDR3 gives the full variable domain: EAGVAQSPRYKIIEKRQSVAFWCNPISGHATLYWYQQILGQGPKLLIQFQNNGVVDDSQLPKDRFSAERLKGVDSTLKIQPAKLEDSAVYLCASTLTGGIGNTIYFGEGSWLTVV.

V gene TRBV6-6 combines with J gene TRBJ2-3; possibly TRBD1 for D (6 bases). The V gene lost 10 bases and the J gene lost 0 bases, with 11 bases spanning the gap. Germline V gene sequence: CDR1 MNHNY, CDR2 SVGAGI (reference sequence). The CDR3 has 13 amino acids. CDR3 DNA: TGTGCCACAAACAGGGATAGCACAGATACGCAGTATTTT. It yields the protein CATNRDSTDTQYF.

V and J are TRBV29-1 and TRBJ2-7; 8 bases are shared with TRBD1. The germline CDR1 and CDR2 sequences are SQVTM and ANQGSEA. The CDR3 runs 17 residues. With V trimmed by 2 bases and J by 9 bases, 21 bases remained unmatched. CDR3: CSVEFSGARGRPRGQYF. In nucleotides, the CDR3 is TGCAGCGTTGAATTCTCCGGGGCCAGGGGGCGACCGAGGGGGCAGTACTTC.

This clone was counted between two and nine times. The chain is built from TRBV18 and TRBJ2-7; D possibly uses TRBD1 or TRBD2 (5 bases each). The CDR3 covers 15 residues. Trimming pared 5 bases from V and 6 bases from J, leaving 20 bases between. The V gene's germline CDR1 is KGHSH and CDR2 LQKENI. CDR3 nucleotide sequence: TGTGCCAGCTCATCTGACAGAGCAGGAGGATTCGAGCAGTACTTC. Its protein product is CASSSDRAGGFEQYF.

The rearrangement joins TRBV18 to TRBJ2-5, with D possibly being TRBD1 or TRBD2 (5 bases each). The DNA end lines up better with TRBJ2-7; the J call may be wrong. The CDR3 loop spans 16 amino acids. Germline V gives CDR1 KGHSH, CDR2 LQKENI. CDR3 residues: CASSPPGRAGPHEQYF. In DNA form, the CDR3 reads TGTGCCAGCTCACCACCGGGACGGGCAGGGCCCCACGAGCAGTACTTC.

The J gene is TRBJ1-1, the V gene TRBV6-5; D ambiguous. The CDR3 is 14 amino acids. With 6 bases removed from V and 4 bases from J, the gap between germline ends came to 15 bases. Germline V CDR1 and CDR2: MNHEY, SVGAGI. The CDR3 is CASSPATDRTEAFF. The CDR3 DNA reads as TGTGCCAGCAGCCCCGCGACGGATCGCACTGAAGCTTTCTTT.

The chain couples TRBV28 to TRBJ2-3, with D perhaps matching TRBD1 or TRBD2 (5 bases each). V was pared by 4 bases and J by 3 bases, with 17 bases between. Germline CDR1 reads MDHEN; CDR2 reads SYDVKM. CDR3 length equals 16 residues. The CDR3 sequence is CASSSPGRTITDTQYF. In DNA, the CDR3 is TGTGCCAGCAGTTCTCCGGGGCGGACGATTACAGATACGCAGTATTTT.

The gene calls are TRBV27 and TRBJ2-7, with D perhaps matching TRBD2 (5 bases). Germline V gene data show CDR1 as MNHEY and CDR2 as SMNVEV (reference sequence). V dropped 4 bases and J dropped 2 bases, with 15 bases sitting between them. The CDR3 runs 15 residues. CDR3 bases: TGTGCCAGCAGTTATCTGATAGCGAGAACCTACGAGCAGTACTTC. It yields the protein CASSYLIARTYEQYF.